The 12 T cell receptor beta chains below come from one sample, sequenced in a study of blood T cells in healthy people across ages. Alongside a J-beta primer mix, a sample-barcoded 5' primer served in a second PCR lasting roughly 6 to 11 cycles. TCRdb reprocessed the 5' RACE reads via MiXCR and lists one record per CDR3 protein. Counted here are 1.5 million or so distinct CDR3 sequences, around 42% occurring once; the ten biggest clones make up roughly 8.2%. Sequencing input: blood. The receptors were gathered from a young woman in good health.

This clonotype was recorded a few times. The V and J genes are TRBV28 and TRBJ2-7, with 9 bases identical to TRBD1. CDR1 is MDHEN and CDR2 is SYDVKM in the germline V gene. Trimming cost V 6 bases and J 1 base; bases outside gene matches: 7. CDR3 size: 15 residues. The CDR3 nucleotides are TGTGCCAGCAGCAGGACAGGGGTGCAATCCTACGAGCAGTACTTC. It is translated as CASSRTGVQSYEQYF.

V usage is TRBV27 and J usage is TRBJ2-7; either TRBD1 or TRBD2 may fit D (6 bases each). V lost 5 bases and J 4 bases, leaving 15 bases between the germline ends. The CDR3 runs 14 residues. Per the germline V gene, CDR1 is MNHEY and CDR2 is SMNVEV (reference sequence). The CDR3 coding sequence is TGTGCCAGCAGTATGGGGGCCGGAGGGTACGAGCAGTACTTC. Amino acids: CASSMGAGGYEQYF.

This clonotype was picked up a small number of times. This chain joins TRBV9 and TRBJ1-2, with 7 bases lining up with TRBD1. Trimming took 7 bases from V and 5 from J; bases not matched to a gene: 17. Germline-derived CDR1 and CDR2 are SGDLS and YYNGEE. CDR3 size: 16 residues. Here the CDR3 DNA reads TGTGCCAGCCTAGGGCCCCGACAGGGTCAGGGGTATGGCTACACCTTC. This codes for CASLGPRQGQGYGYTF.

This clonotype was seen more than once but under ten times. The CDR3 loop reads CASSPTYGQGMITGELFF. CDR3 coding DNA: TGTGCCAGCAGTCCCACCTATGGACAGGGGATGATTACCGGGGAGCTGTTTTTT. This chain joins TRBV28 and TRBJ2-2, with TRBD1 matching over 9 bases. Germline V lookup: CDR1 MDHEN, CDR2 SYDVKM. The CDR3 contains 18 residues. V was clipped by 5 bases and J by 5 bases; unmatched bases: 15.

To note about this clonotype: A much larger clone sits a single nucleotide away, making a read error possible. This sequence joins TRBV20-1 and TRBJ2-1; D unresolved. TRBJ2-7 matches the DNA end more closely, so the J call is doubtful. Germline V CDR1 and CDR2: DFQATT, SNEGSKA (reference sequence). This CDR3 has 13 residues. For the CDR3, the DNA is TGCAGTGCTAGTAGCCGGGCCTACAATGAGCAGTACTTC. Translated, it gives CSASSRAYNEQYF.

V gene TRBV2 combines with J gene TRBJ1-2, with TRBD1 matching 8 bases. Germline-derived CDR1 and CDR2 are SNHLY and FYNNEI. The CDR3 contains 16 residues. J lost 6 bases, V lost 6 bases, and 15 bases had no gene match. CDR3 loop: CASRETGAGAEDGYTF. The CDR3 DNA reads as TGTGCCAGCAGAGAGACAGGGGCCGGCGCCGAGGATGGCTACACCTTC.

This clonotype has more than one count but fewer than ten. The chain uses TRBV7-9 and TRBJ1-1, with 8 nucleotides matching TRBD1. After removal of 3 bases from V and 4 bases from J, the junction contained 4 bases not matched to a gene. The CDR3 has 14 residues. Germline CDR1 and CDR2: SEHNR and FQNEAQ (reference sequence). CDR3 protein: CASSFQGAVTEAFF. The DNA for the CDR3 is TGTGCCAGCAGCTTCCAGGGGGCAGTCACTGAAGCTTTCTTT.

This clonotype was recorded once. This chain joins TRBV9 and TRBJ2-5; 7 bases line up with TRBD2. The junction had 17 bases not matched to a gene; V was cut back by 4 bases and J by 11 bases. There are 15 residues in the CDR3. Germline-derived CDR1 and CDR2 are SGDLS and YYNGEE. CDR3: CASSQRLADVGKQYF. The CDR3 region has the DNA TGTGCCAGCAGCCAAAGGCTAGCGGACGTAGGAAAGCAGTACTTC.

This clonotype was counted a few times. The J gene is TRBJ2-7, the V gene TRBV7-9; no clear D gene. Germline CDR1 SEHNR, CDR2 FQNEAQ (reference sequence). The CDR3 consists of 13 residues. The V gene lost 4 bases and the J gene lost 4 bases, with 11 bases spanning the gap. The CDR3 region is CASSSNPPYEQYF. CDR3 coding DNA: TGTGCCAGCAGCTCTAATCCGCCTTACGAGCAGTACTTC.

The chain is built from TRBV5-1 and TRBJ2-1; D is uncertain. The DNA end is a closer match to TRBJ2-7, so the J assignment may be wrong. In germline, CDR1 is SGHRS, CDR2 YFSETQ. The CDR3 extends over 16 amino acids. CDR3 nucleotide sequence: TGCGCCAGCAGCTGGGTCCCCGTTAGCTCCTACAATGAGCAGTACTTC. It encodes CASSWVPVSSYNEQYF.

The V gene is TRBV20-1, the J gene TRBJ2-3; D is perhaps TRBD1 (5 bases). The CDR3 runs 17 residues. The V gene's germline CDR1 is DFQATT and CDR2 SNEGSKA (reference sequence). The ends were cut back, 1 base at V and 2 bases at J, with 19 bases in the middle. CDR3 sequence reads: CSARGGRVRASTDTQYF. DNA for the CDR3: TGCAGTGCTAGAGGGGGCCGGGTCAGAGCCTCCACAGATACGCAGTATTTT.

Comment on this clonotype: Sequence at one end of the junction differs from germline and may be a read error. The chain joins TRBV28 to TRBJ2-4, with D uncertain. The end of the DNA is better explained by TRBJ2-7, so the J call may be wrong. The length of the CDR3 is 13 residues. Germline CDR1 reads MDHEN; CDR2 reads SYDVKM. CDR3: CASRLSYNYEQYF. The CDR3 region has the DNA TGTGCCAGCAGGTTATCCTATAATTACGAGCAGTACTTC.